The 25 T cell receptor beta chains below come from one sample, sequenced in a study of identical twins. One entry per CDR3 protein results from TCRdb running MiXCR on the 5' RACE reads. The data contain around 250,000 distinct CDR3 sequences, 5.5% to 7.5% of them seen just once; the ten biggest clones take up about 15%. The same data also contributed to another study, on T cells expressing NK-cell markers.

The sequenced material came from CD8+ T cells sorted from blood. The receptor source for this set is a woman younger than 35 in good health.

This clonotype was seen more than once but under ten times. The gene calls are TRBV23-1 and TRBJ2-1; 8 positions agree with TRBD2. TRBV23-1 is labeled an ORF, and its function is uncertain. This CDR3 has 15 amino acids. J lost 8 bases, V lost 0 bases, and 6 bases had no gene match. This CDR3 is CASSQSVAGGDEQFF. CDR3 bases: TGCGCCAGCAGTCAATCGGTCGCGGGAGGAGATGAGCAGTTCTTC.

This clonotype was seen many times. The chain is built from TRBV9 and TRBJ1-1; D is uncertain. Germline CDR1 reads SGDLS; CDR2 reads YYNGEE. With 5 bases removed from V and 2 bases from J, the gap between germline ends came to 13 bases. This CDR3 region has 14 residues. Written as DNA, the CDR3 is TGTGCCAGCAGTGCCGACGGGATAAACACTGAAGCTTTCTTT. It codes for CASSADGINTEAFF.

This clonotype was counted many times. This chain connects TRBV9 to TRBJ2-1; D is undetermined. V was pared by 3 bases and J by 7 bases, with 2 bases between. The CDR3 has 10 residues. Germline CDR1 and CDR2: SGDLS and YYNGEE. CDR3 nucleotide sequence: TGTGCCAGCAGCGGGAATGAGCAGTTCTTC. Translation: CASSGNEQFF.

This clonotype was found a few times. The chain is built from TRBV13 and TRBJ2-7, with D possibly called TRBD1 or TRBD2 (5 bases each). Germline CDR1 and CDR2: PRHDT and FYEKMQ (reference sequence). The germline V and J ends were trimmed by 5 bases and 4 bases, with 18 bases remaining between them. The CDR3 is made up of 15 amino acids. In nucleotides, the CDR3 is TGTGCCAGCAGCCCCGGGACCGAAAACGGATACGAGCAGTACTTC. Translation gives CASSPGTENGYEQYF.

J is TRBJ1-2 and V is TRBV5-6, with D unresolved. The ends were cut back, 6 bases at V and 1 base at J, with 13 bases in the middle. Germline CDR1 SGHDT, CDR2 YYEEEE. This CDR3 has 14 amino acids. CDR3 residues: CASTGRKINYGYTF. The CDR3 DNA reads TGTGCCAGCACCGGGCGGAAAATTAACTATGGCTACACCTTC.

Concerning this clonotype itself: With a much larger clone just one base away, this may be a read error. The CDR3 coding sequence is TGTGCCAGCAGCTCGGTGTTTCCCACCGGGGAGCTGTTTTTT. It yields the protein CASSSVFPTGELFF. The chain couples TRBV5-5 to TRBJ2-2; D uncertain. CDR3 size: 14 residues. Germline CDR1 SGHKS, CDR2 YYEKEE (reference sequence). V was trimmed by 3 bases and J by 4 bases, leaving 10 bases between them.

The chain combines TRBV11-2 with TRBJ2-1, with D maybe TRBD2 (6 bases). From germline, CDR1 is SGHAT and CDR2 FQNNGV. V lost 0 bases, J lost 7 bases, and 13 bases lay in between. This CDR3 region has 15 residues. DNA of the CDR3: TGTGCCAGCAGCTTAGACCCGGGACTGTCTAATGAGCAGTTCTTC. Its translation is CASSLDPGLSNEQFF.

This clonotype showed up just a few times. The chain employs TRBV4-1 and TRBJ2-1; D might be TRBD2 (6 bases). Between the trimmed V and J ends, which lost 0 bases and 4 bases, there was a span of 13 bases. The V gene's germline CDR1 is MGHRA and CDR2 YSYEKL. The CDR3 has 16 residues. The CDR3 sequence: CASSQEGLEGYNEQFF. The CDR3 region has the DNA TGCGCCAGCAGCCAAGAGGGACTGGAAGGATACAATGAGCAGTTCTTC.

The table lists this clonotype with many counts. This rearrangement joins TRBV19 to TRBJ2-5; no reliable D call. The V end was cut by 1 base, the J end by 4 bases, with 4 bases between. The CDR3 has 12 residues. Germline V CDR1 and CDR2: LNHDA, SQIVND (reference sequence). CDR3 amino acids: CASSIGGETQYF. DNA for the CDR3: TGTGCCAGTAGTATAGGAGGAGAGACCCAGTACTTC.

DNA for the CDR3: TGCGCCAGCAGCTTAATATGGGCGGGTGAAGGGACTGAAGCTTTCTTT. Translation: CASSLIWAGEGTEAFF. The chain recombines TRBV5-1 with TRBJ1-1; D is ambiguous. Germline loops: CDR1 SGHRS, CDR2 YFSETQ. The V end lost 2 bases, the J end lost 5 bases, and 19 bases lay between the germline ends. The CDR3 runs 16 residues.

The chain employs TRBV5-1 and TRBJ1-3; the D is unclear. Trimming left V 7 bases short and J 0 bases short, with 17 bases between. Germline V gene sequence: CDR1 SGHRS, CDR2 YFSETQ. The CDR3 runs to 16 residues. The chain's CDR3 is CASQWGVQSSGNTIYF. The CDR3 DNA sequence: TGCGCCAGCCAGTGGGGTGTTCAGTCCTCTGGAAACACCATATATTTT.

This clonotype was seen only a few times. V and J are TRBV7-3 and TRBJ1-1; TRBD1 matches at 7 bases. The germline V gene encodes CDR1 SGHTA and CDR2 FQGTGA. The CDR3 has 15 amino acids. V lost 11 bases and J lost 7; bases outside the gene matches: 19. CDR3 DNA sequence: TGTGCCGGCCGACCTTTACAACAGGGGAAGGATGAAGCTTTCTTT. Encoded protein: CAGRPLQQGKDEAFF.

The rearrangement joins TRBV7-2 to TRBJ2-7; D gene ambiguous. CDR1 and CDR2 (germline): SGHTA, FQGNSA. V was pared by 3 bases and J by 4 bases, with 4 bases between. CDR3 length equals 11 residues. DNA for the CDR3: TGTGCCAGCAGCTTGTGGTACGAGCAGTACTTC. This translates into CASSLWYEQYF.

The V gene is TRBV2, the J gene TRBJ2-7; D is perhaps TRBD1 or TRBD2 (6 bases each). In germline, CDR1 is SNHLY, CDR2 FYNNEI. V dropped 11 bases and J dropped 1 base, with 30 bases sitting between them. The CDR3 length is 18 residues. CDR3 nucleotide sequence: TGTGCCTGCACCCTCGGTGGAGGGGGAGGCCTGGGGTCCTACGAGCAGTACTTC. The encoded protein is CACTLGGGGGLGSYEQYF.

The rearrangement joins TRBV6-1 to TRBJ1-5; 7 bases align to TRBD1. Trimming at V came to 7 bases and at J to 3 bases, leaving 9 bases not matched to a gene. Germline loops: CDR1 MNHNS, CDR2 SASEGT. The CDR3 is made up of 15 amino acids. In nucleotides, the CDR3 is TGTGCCAGCATCAACGACGGGACAGTCAATCAGCCCCAGCATTTT. Protein product: CASINDGTVNQPQHF.

This clonotype was seen at least ten times. The chain employs TRBV7-9 and TRBJ2-7; TRBD1 might be the D (5 bases). Trimming removed 2 bases from V and 3 bases from J, with 14 bases in between. CDR3 size: 15 residues. The germline CDR1 and CDR2 sequences are SEHNR and FQNEAQ (reference sequence). The CDR3 bases are TGTGCCAGCAGCTTATGGCAGGGTGAGGTCTACGAGCAGTACTTC. Translation gives CASSLWQGEVYEQYF.

This chain links TRBV7-9 with TRBJ1-2, with 9 nucleotides matching TRBD1. The CDR3 covers 16 residues. The J segment lost 3 bases and the V segment lost 6 bases, leaving 11 bases of the junction unmatched. Germline V lookup: CDR1 SEHNR, CDR2 FQNEAQ (reference sequence). CDR3 region: CASRTTGGAMDYGYTF. CDR3 sequence (DNA): TGTGCCAGCAGGACAACAGGGGGCGCGATGGACTATGGCTACACCTTC.

This rearrangement joins TRBV7-2 to TRBJ1-6; 10 bases match TRBD1. V lost 5 bases to trimming and J lost 8 bases; unmatched junction nucleotides: 9. The CDR3 loop spans 16 amino acids. Germline V CDR1 and CDR2: SGHTA, FQGNSA. CDR3 region: CASSGRPGTGDSPLHF. CDR3 nucleotides: TGTGCCAGCAGCGGACGTCCCGGGACAGGGGATTCACCCCTCCACTTT.

This clonotype was seen only a few times. The V and J genes are TRBV4-1 and TRBJ2-1, with 10 bases matching TRBD2. V lost 3 bases, J lost 2 bases, and 19 bases stayed unmatched. The CDR3 covers 21 residues. Germline V gene lookup returns CDR1 MGHRA and CDR2 YSYEKL. CDR3 in amino acids: CASSHFLAGVGNRDTYNEQFF. The CDR3 coding sequence is TGCGCCAGCAGCCACTTCCTAGCGGGGGTCGGGAATAGAGACACCTACAATGAGCAGTTCTTC.

V is TRBV12-3 or TRBV12-4 and J is TRBJ2-7; 12 positions agree with TRBD2. The CDR3 has 15 amino acids. V was pared by 5 bases and J by 2 bases, with 4 bases of the junction left unmatched. The CDR3 sequence is CASSRTSGTPYEQYF. The CDR3 coding sequence is TGTGCCAGCAGTCGGACTAGCGGGACCCCCTACGAGCAGTACTTC.

This clonotype was observed a few times. The rearrangement links TRBV20-1 to TRBJ2-7; D remains unclear. This CDR3 comprises 14 residues. Germline values: CDR1 DFQATT, CDR2 SNEGSKA (reference sequence). Between the trimmed V and J ends, which lost 4 bases and 6 bases, there was a span of 19 bases. The CDR3 reads CSANSVGRFLEQYF. The CDR3 bases are TGCAGTGCTAACAGCGTGGGTCGCTTTCTCGAGCAGTACTTC.

The chain couples TRBV3-1 to TRBJ2-6, with D possibly matching TRBD1 (6 bases). This CDR3 spans 19 amino acids. CDR1 and CDR2 from the germline V gene are LGHDT and YNNKEL (reference sequence). CDR3 sequence: CTCSLSLIQGSAGANVLTF. CDR3 DNA: TGTACCTGCAGTTTATCCCTAATACAGGGTTCCGCTGGGGCCAACGTCCTGACTTTC.

This clonotype was seen ten or more times. The V and J genes are TRBV6-1 and TRBJ2-5; 7 bases are shared with TRBD2. With 6 bases clipped from V and 4 bases from J, the junction kept 8 bases outside the gene matches. Germline V CDR1 and CDR2: MNHNS, SASEGT. The CDR3 loop spans 14 amino acids. The CDR3 spells CASSKAGVRETQYF. DNA for the CDR3: TGTGCCAGCAGCAAGGCGGGAGTTCGAGAGACCCAGTACTTC.

This clonotype was recorded a few times. The CDR3 protein is CASSYRQDRVNEQFF. The CDR3 DNA reads TGTGCCAGCAGTTACCGACAGGACAGGGTCAATGAGCAGTTCTTC. The chain recombines TRBV6-5 with TRBJ2-1; TRBD1 matches at 8 bases. This CDR3 has 15 amino acids. Trimming took 2 bases from V and 6 from J; bases not matched to a gene: 6. CDR1 is MNHEY and CDR2 is SVGAGI in the germline V gene.

This clonotype was seen many times. V and J are TRBV20-1 and TRBJ2-5; D remains unclear. Trimming stripped 6 bases from V and 3 bases from J, with 5 bases between. The CDR3 length is 10 residues. The germline CDR1 and CDR2 sequences are DFQATT and SNEGSKA (reference sequence). The DNA of the CDR3 is TGCAGTGCCATGGAAGAGACCCAGTACTTC. This translates into CSAMEETQYF.